Listed here are 25 T cell receptor beta chains from one sample, sequenced in a study of early T cells in non-severe SARS-CoV-2 infection. TCRdb recomputed calls from the 5' RACE reads with MiXCR, one row per CDR3 protein. The table includes tens of thousands of distinct CDR3 sequences, 9% to 15% detected once. The material sequenced was whole blood. The source is an adult who was a healthcare worker with PCR-confirmed SARS-CoV-2 infection or an uninfected control (not recorded which).

This clonotype was counted a few times. The chain carries TRBV30 and TRBJ2-1, with 8 bases lining up with TRBD1. This CDR3 is built from 15 residues. J lost 0 bases, V lost 5 bases, and 6 bases had no gene match. The germline CDR1 and CDR2 sequences are GTSNPN and SVGIG (reference sequence). The CDR3 coding sequence is TGTGCCTGGGACAGGGGTCGGAGCTCCTACAATGAGCAGTTCTTC. Translated: CAWDRGRSSYNEQFF.

About this clonotype: With a much larger clone just one base away, this may be a read error. The CDR3 DNA sequence: TGTGTCAGCGGACTGACAGGGGCGAACACTGAAGCTTTCTTT. Encoded protein: CVSGLTGANTEAFF. The chain couples TRBV7-2 to TRBJ1-1; 8 positions agree with TRBD1. In germline, CDR1 is SGHTA, CDR2 FQGNSA. The CDR3 length is 14 residues.

This clonotype was observed many times. J is TRBJ1-6 and V is TRBV3-1; unclear D gene. The length of the CDR3 is 15 residues. Germline V lookup: CDR1 LGHDT, CDR2 YNNKEL (reference sequence). Trimming cost V 4 bases and J 8 bases, with 15 bases left between them. CDR3 loop: CASSPTSSWDSPLHF. CDR3 sequence (DNA): TGTGCCAGCAGCCCCACTTCTTCCTGGGATTCACCCCTCCACTTT.

This clonotype was counted many times. This rearrangement joins TRBV5-1 to TRBJ2-5; a weak D match, TRBD2 (6 bases). Germline CDR1 SGHRS, CDR2 YFSETQ. V was shortened by 4 bases and J by 4 bases, with 8 bases between the two germline ends. This CDR3 comprises 12 residues. In nucleotides, the CDR3 is TGCGCCAGCAGCCCGGAGGGAGAGACCCAGTACTTC. Protein: CASSPEGETQYF. The complete variable domain, with remaining parts taken from reference TRBV5-1 and TRBJ2-5, reads KAGVTQTPRYLIKTRGQQVTLSCSPISGHRSVSWYQQTPGQGLQFLFEYFSETQRNKGNFPGRFSGRQFSNSRSEMNVSTLELGDSALYLCASSPEGETQYFGPGTRLLVL.

The sample holds a few counts of this clonotype. This sequence joins TRBV15 and TRBJ2-5; no clear D gene. The CDR3 consists of 14 residues. V lost 3 bases and J 3 bases, leaving 11 bases between the germline ends. Germline values: CDR1 LNHNV, CDR2 YYDKDF (reference sequence). The CDR3 here is CATSSGPQKETQYF. DNA of the CDR3: TGTGCCACCAGCAGTGGTCCCCAAAAAGAGACCCAGTACTTC.

The rearrangement links TRBV7-9 to TRBJ2-5, with 9 bases identical to TRBD2. The CDR3 totals 14 residues. J gave up 4 bases and V 2 bases, and 2 bases lay outside the gene matches. Germline V gives CDR1 SEHNR, CDR2 FQNEAQ (reference sequence). The CDR3, as DNA: TGTGCCAGCAGCTTAAATAGCGGGGGAGAGACCCAGTACTTC. This gives the protein CASSLNSGGETQYF.

The rearrangement uses TRBV2 and TRBJ2-7, with D possibly TRBD1 on 5 matching bases. From germline, CDR1 is SNHLY and CDR2 FYNNEI. Trimming removed 6 bases from V and 6 bases from J, with 18 bases in between. This CDR3 spans 14 amino acids. In nucleotides, the CDR3 is TGTGCCAGCAGATCTCAGGGTCCGGGTCTCGAGCAGTACTTC. It translates to CASRSQGPGLEQYF.

The chain links TRBV11-2 to TRBJ2-3, with D maybe TRBD2 (6 bases). The CDR3 spans 10 residues. Trimming left V 10 bases short and J 6 bases short, with 8 bases between. Germline CDR1 reads SGHAT; CDR2 reads FQNNGV. The chain's CDR3 is CATAGDTQYF. The CDR3 DNA sequence: TGTGCCACCGCGGGGGATACGCAGTATTTT. The full variable domain, rest sourced from reference TRBV11-2 and TRBJ2-3, is EAGVAQSPRYKIIEKRQSVAFWCNPISGHATLYWYQQILGQGPKLLIQFQNNGVVDDSQLPKDRFSAERLKGVDSTLKIQPAKLEDSAVYLCATAGDTQYFGPGTRLTVL.

This clonotype was detected a few times. This chain joins TRBV18 and TRBJ1-1, with 8 bases fitting TRBD1. CDR1 is KGHSH, CDR2 LQKENI, per germline. The ends lost 6 bases at V and 0 bases at J; junction bases unmatched: 3. This CDR3 is built from 14 residues. The CDR3 DNA reads as TGTGCCAGCTCGCGACAGGGGATGAACACTGAAGCTTTCTTT. Residues: CASSRQGMNTEAFF.

The genes are TRBV7-8 and TRBJ1-5; the D is unclear. The CDR3 is 15 amino acids. CDR1 is SGHVS and CDR2 is FQNEAQ in the germline V gene. Trimming left V 0 bases short and J 2 bases short, with 8 bases between. For the CDR3, the DNA is TGTGCCAGCAGCTTAGCATGGGGAGGCAATCAGCCCCAGCATTTT. Encoded protein: CASSLAWGGNQPQHF.

This clonotype was detected only a few times. The chain links TRBV7-6 to TRBJ2-5; TRBD2 agrees at 7 bases. There are 14 residues in the CDR3. With V trimmed by 5 bases and J by 5 bases, 8 bases remained unmatched. Germline V CDR1 and CDR2: SGHVS, FNYEAQ. The CDR3 region is CASSMQAGVETQYF. The CDR3, as DNA: TGTGCCAGCAGCATGCAGGCGGGAGTGGAGACCCAGTACTTC.

The chain employs TRBV6-4 and TRBJ1-1; D remains ambiguous. Trimming pared 3 bases from V and 4 bases from J, leaving 15 bases between. The germline CDR1 and CDR2 sequences are MRHNA and SNTAGT. The CDR3 has 15 residues. CDR3 loop: CASSDHYILTTEAFF. CDR3 bases: TGTGCCAGCAGTGATCATTACATATTAACCACTGAAGCTTTCTTT.

This clonotype appeared a few times. The chain carries TRBV18 and TRBJ1-4; 7 nucleotides line up with TRBD1. Germline CDR1 is KGHSH and CDR2 is LQKENI. The CDR3 loop spans 14 amino acids. The ends lost 3 bases at V and 8 bases at J; junction bases unmatched: 6. CDR3 residues: CASSPTGKREKLFF. In DNA form, the CDR3 reads TGTGCCAGCTCACCGACAGGGAAGAGAGAAAAACTGTTTTTT. Based on the CDR3 plus reference TRBV18 and TRBJ1-4, the full variable domain is NAGVMQNPRHLVRRRGQEARLRCSPMKGHSHVYWYRQLPEEGLKFMVYLQKENIIDESGMPKERFSAEFPKEGPSILRIQQVVRGDSAAYFCASSPTGKREKLFFGSGTQLSVL.

This clonotype has at least ten counts. J is TRBJ2-3 and V is TRBV21-1; TRBD2, the table's D call, was not compared with the DNA. TRBV21-1 is reported as a pseudogene. The CDR3 is made up of 16 amino acids. As DNA, the CDR3 is TGTGCCAGCAGCAAAGCAGGAGGGCCCCCCACAGATACGCAGTATTTT. Translating it yields CASSKAGGPPTDTQYF.

This clonotype showed up just a few times. This chain connects TRBV5-1 to TRBJ2-2; D is possibly TRBD1 (6 bases). The CDR3 covers 15 residues. V lost 3 bases and J lost 1, with 10 bases in between. Germline-derived CDR1 and CDR2 are SGHRS and YFSETQ. The CDR3, as DNA: TGCGCCAGCAGCTCCGGGGACATGAACACCGGGGAGCTGTTTTTT. Amino acid sequence: CASSSGDMNTGELFF.

This clonotype was counted at least ten times. V usage is TRBV25-1 and J usage is TRBJ1-1; D unclear. Trimming stripped 5 bases from V and 5 bases from J, with 18 bases between. The germline CDR1 and CDR2 sequences are MGHDK and SYGVNS. This CDR3 is built from 15 residues. CDR3 sequence reads: CASSSPHLGKTEAFF. In DNA form, the CDR3 reads TGTGCCAGCAGTTCTCCTCACTTGGGAAAGACTGAAGCTTTCTTT.

This chain uses TRBV27 with TRBJ2-3, with TRBD2 identical over 11 bases. This CDR3 contains 19 residues. Germline CDR1 is MNHEY and CDR2 is SMNVEV (reference sequence). The junction had 17 bases not matched to a gene; V was cut back by 5 bases and J by 4 bases. The CDR3 nucleotides read TGTGCCAGCAGTCCTCTGTGGACTAGCGGGCTTGGTATGTCAGATACGCAGTATTTT. Encoded protein: CASSPLWTSGLGMSDTQYF.

This clonotype has ten or more counts. The CDR3 DNA reads as TGCAGTGCTACCGACGGAGGGAGACCCCTCCACTTT. This sequence encodes CSATDGGRPLHF. The rearrangement joins TRBV20-1 to TRBJ1-6; D is undetermined. Trimming cost V 4 bases and J 12 bases, with 13 bases left between them. CDR1 is DFQATT, CDR2 SNEGSKA, per germline (reference sequence). This CDR3 has 12 amino acids.

The chain carries TRBV12-3 or TRBV12-4 and TRBJ2-7, with D maybe TRBD2 (5 bases). V was shortened by 5 bases and J by 2 bases, with 13 bases between the two germline ends. The CDR3 sequence is 14 residues long. DNA of the CDR3: TGTGCCAGCAGTCCGGGCCTCGGGGCCTACGAGCAGTACTTC. Translation gives CASSPGLGAYEQYF.

This clonotype has at least ten counts. The rearrangement joins TRBV7-2 to TRBJ1-5, with a tentative D call TRBD1 (6 bases). Germline V gene data show CDR1 as SGHTA and CDR2 as FQGNSA. Deletions cut 5 bases from V and 6 bases from J, with 8 bases between. This CDR3 is built from 12 residues. CDR3: CASSTDSQPQHF. The CDR3 bases are TGTGCCAGCAGCACGGACAGTCAGCCCCAGCATTTT. Filled out from reference TRBV7-2 and TRBJ1-5, the complete variable domain reads GAGVSQSPSNKVTEKGKDVELRCDPISGHTALYWYRQSLGQGLEFLIYFQGNSAPDKSGLPSDRFSAERTGGSVSTLTIQRTQQEDSAVYLCASSTDSQPQHFGDGTRLSIL.

The table lists this clonotype with many counts. The chain couples TRBV7-9 to TRBJ2-2, with TRBD2 as a possible D gene (6 bases). Germline V lookup: CDR1 SEHNR, CDR2 FQNEAQ (reference sequence). The CDR3 extends over 15 amino acids. V was pared by 6 bases and J by 3 bases, with 14 bases between. CDR3 region: CASSSWASDTGELFF. CDR3 nucleotide sequence: TGTGCCAGCAGTTCATGGGCTAGCGACACCGGGGAGCTGTTTTTT. Supplemented by reference TRBV7-9 and TRBJ2-2, the full variable domain reads DTGVSQNPRHKITKRGQNVTFRCDPISEHNRLYWYRQTLGQGPEFLTYFQNEAQLEKSRLLSDRFSAERPKGSFSTLEIQRTEQGDSAMYLCASSSWASDTGELFFGEGSRLTVL.

This clonotype was recorded a few times. This sequence joins TRBV29-1 and TRBJ2-5; D gene unclear. This CDR3 contains 13 residues. CDR1 SQVTM and CDR2 ANQGSEA come from the germline V gene. V was clipped by 4 bases and J by 1 base, with 10 bases between them. The CDR3 region has the DNA TGCAGCGTTGGTCGACGGATCCAAGAGACCCAGTACTTC. Protein: CSVGRRIQETQYF.

Within the sample, this clonotype is medium-sized (0.01 to 0.1%). This chain connects TRBV29-1 to TRBJ2-3; tentatively, D is TRBD1 or TRBD2 (6 bases each). The CDR3 covers 13 residues. Germline loops: CDR1 SQVTM, CDR2 ANQGSEA. Between the trimmed V and J ends, which lost 3 bases and 7 bases, there was a span of 14 bases. The CDR3 spells CSVELSGANTQYF. The DNA for the CDR3 is TGCAGCGTTGAGTTGTCGGGGGCGAATACGCAGTATTTT.

This clonotype appeared many times. This sequence joins TRBV20-1 and TRBJ2-1; possibly TRBD2 for D (6 bases). The CDR3 is made up of 14 amino acids. In germline, CDR1 is DFQATT, CDR2 SNEGSKA (reference sequence). Trimming removed 5 bases from V and 6 bases from J, with 17 bases in between. The CDR3 protein is CSALWPEGGNEQFF. The CDR3, as DNA: TGCAGTGCTCTATGGCCGGAGGGTGGCAATGAGCAGTTCTTC.

The table lists this clonotype with many counts. The DNA of the CDR3 is TGTGCCAGCAGCCTCCCGGCCGGCGAGCAGTACTTC. Protein product: CASSLPAGEQYF. The rearrangement links TRBV3-1 to TRBJ2-7; D unclear. This CDR3 comprises 12 residues. Germline V gene sequence: CDR1 LGHDT, CDR2 YNNKEL (reference sequence). V lost 4 bases to trimming and J lost 6 bases, with 10 bases between them.